These T cell receptor beta chains were read from a single sample in a study of HIV-infected patients and healthy controls. TCRdb ran MiXCR on the 5' RACE reads and lists one entry per CDR3 protein. The sample shows about 18,000 distinct CDR3 sequences, roughly 9.1% of them seen only once. Sequences were obtained from blood. Receptors originate from an adult in good health. Each CDR3 is given with its conserved first and last residue. The D gene is left open where the match is weak. Only part of the rows carry a size: once, few, many, or a class if the clone is expanded.

abundance: -; v_gene: TRBV5-1; d_gene: TRBD2; j_gene: TRBJ2-1; CDR3nt: TGCGCCAGCAGCCCGGGACTAGCGATTACCTACAATGAGCAGTTCTTC; CDR3aa: CASSPGLAITYNEQFF
abundance: medium-sized; v_gene: TRBV21-1; d_gene: -; j_gene: TRBJ2-1; CDR3nt: TGTGCCAGCAGCACGCCGGGACAAGCCAACAATGAGCAGTTCTTC; CDR3aa: CASSTPGQANNEQFF
abundance: many; v_gene: TRBV6-2/TRBV6-3; d_gene: TRBD2; j_gene: TRBJ2-7; CDR3nt: TGTGCCATCGGCCCACTGAAGACTAGCGGGAGCCGCTACGAGCAGTACTTC; CDR3aa: CAIGPLKTSGSRYEQYF
abundance: -; v_gene: TRBV7-2; d_gene: -; j_gene: TRBJ1-1; CDR3nt: TGTGCCAGCAGCTTATTTGGTCCAGGTCGGGGCACTGAAGCTTTCTTT; CDR3aa: CASSLFGPGRGTEAFF
abundance: few; v_gene: TRBV10-3; d_gene: -; j_gene: TRBJ1-3; CDR3nt: TGTGCCATCAGTGAGTCGGAGGACACTGGAAACACCATATATTTT; CDR3aa: CAISESEDTGNTIYF
abundance: medium-sized; v_gene: TRBV29-1; d_gene: -; j_gene: TRBJ2-1; CDR3nt: TGCAGCGCTACCGTCACAGGGAACAATGAGCAGTTCTTC; CDR3aa: CSATVTGNNEQFF
abundance: -; v_gene: TRBV20-1; d_gene: TRBD2; j_gene: TRBJ2-4; CDR3nt: TGCAGTGCTTCGGGACTAGCGGAAAAAAACATTCAGTACTTC; CDR3aa: CSASGLAEKNIQYF
abundance: few; v_gene: TRBV6-5; d_gene: TRBD2; j_gene: TRBJ2-5; CDR3nt: TGTGCCAGCAGTTTTGCGGGAGGGGAGACCCAGTACTTC; CDR3aa: CASSFAGGETQYF
abundance: medium-sized; v_gene: TRBV4-1; d_gene: TRBD2; j_gene: TRBJ2-7; CDR3nt: TGCGCCAGCAGCCAACCGGGACTAGCGGGAGATACGTACGAGCAGTACTTC; CDR3aa: CASSQPGLAGDTYEQYF
abundance: medium-sized; v_gene: TRBV7-2; d_gene: -; j_gene: TRBJ2-7; CDR3nt: TGTGCCAGCAGCTTAGTTCAGAGAAAGGTGCTCGAGCAGTACTTC; CDR3aa: CASSLVQRKVLEQYF
abundance: few; v_gene: TRBV20-1; d_gene: TRBD2; j_gene: TRBJ2-1; CDR3nt: TGCAGTGCTAGACTAGCGGGAGCGAATGAGCAGTTCTTC; CDR3aa: CSARLAGANEQFF
abundance: -; v_gene: TRBV4-2; d_gene: -; j_gene: TRBJ2-3; CDR3nt: TGTGCCAGCAGCCAAGCAAGGACGGGGAGAGACACAGATACGCAGTATTTT; CDR3aa: CASSQARTGRDTDTQYF
abundance: many; v_gene: TRBV28; d_gene: TRBD2; j_gene: TRBJ2-1; CDR3nt: TGTGCCAGCAGTTCCCCGGCTAGCGGGAGATCTCTCAATGAGCAGTTCTTC; CDR3aa: CASSSPASGRSLNEQFF
abundance: many; v_gene: TRBV11-2; d_gene: -; j_gene: TRBJ2-5; CDR3nt: TGTGCCAGCAGCTCGTCCACGTACCAAGAGACCCAGTACTTC; CDR3aa: CASSSSTYQETQYF
abundance: many; v_gene: TRBV6-5; d_gene: TRBD2; j_gene: TRBJ2-5; CDR3nt: TGTGCCAGCAGTTACCTCACTAGCGGCCAAGAGACCCAGTACTTC; CDR3aa: CASSYLTSGQETQYF
abundance: -; v_gene: TRBV28; d_gene: -; j_gene: TRBJ1-4; CDR3nt: TGTGCCAGCAGTCCAGTGGGCGAAAAACTGTTTTTT; CDR3aa: CASSPVGEKLFF
abundance: medium-sized; v_gene: TRBV6-2/TRBV6-3; d_gene: -; j_gene: TRBJ1-2; CDR3nt: TGTGCCAGCAGCGCGGACACGAACTATGGCTACACCTTC; CDR3aa: CASSADTNYGYTF
abundance: many; v_gene: TRBV20-1; d_gene: TRBD2; j_gene: TRBJ2-1; CDR3nt: TGCAGTGCTAGACCCCATATTCCTAGCGGGCCCTCCTACAATGAGCAGTTCTTC; CDR3aa: CSARPHIPSGPSYNEQFF
abundance: many; v_gene: TRBV5-1; d_gene: TRBD2; j_gene: TRBJ2-3; CDR3nt: TGCGCCAGCAGCCCCGACCTAGCGGGAGGAAATGCGGAAGATACGCAGTATTTT; CDR3aa: CASSPDLAGGNAEDTQYF
abundance: many; v_gene: TRBV28; d_gene: -; j_gene: TRBJ2-5; CDR3nt: TGTGCCAGCAGGGAGGGGCCGGAGACCCAGTACTTC; CDR3aa: CASREGPETQYF
abundance: many; v_gene: TRBV7-9; d_gene: -; j_gene: TRBJ2-1; CDR3nt: TGTGCCAGCAGCGCCGCTGTAGGGGCGGTCAATGAGCAGTTCTTC; CDR3aa: CASSAAVGAVNEQFF
abundance: medium-sized; v_gene: TRBV10-3; d_gene: -; j_gene: TRBJ2-1; CDR3nt: TGTGCCATCAGTGAGTCGAGGGATGAGCAGTTCTTC; CDR3aa: CAISESRDEQFF